The subject of this entry is one TCR beta chain. This sample was included in a study of blood T cell repertoires in COVID-19. Across the whole study: Sites across the United States, Italy and Spain contributed samples from acute and convalescent COVID-19. T cells, B-cell-depleted T cells, or PBMCs provided the cDNA or gDNA that served as material.

This CDR3 has 15 amino acids. Germline trimming cut 4 bases from V and 4 bases from J; bases unmatched to any gene: 6. In germline, CDR1 is SGHTA, CDR2 FQGNSA. Authors' data handling: Estimation of nucleated cell counts relied on the amplification of reference gene primers. Profiled with immunoSEQ multiplex PCR; TCRdb holds only in-frame clones, not every one. That table is the source of V, J and clone size, and D and trimming were worked out from the DNA. Among approximately 200,000 clones, roughly 86% were seen once, and the ten largest hold 2.5% to 3%. Source material: peripheral blood. The rearrangement joins TRBV7-2 to TRBJ1-4, with 7 bases that match TRBD1. The sequence was obtained from a woman aged 55-75 years with acute or convalescent COVID-19. The CDR3 here is CASSSGTVNNEKLFF. The CDR3 nucleotides read TGTGCCAGCAGCTCCGGGACAGTCAATAATGAAAAACTGTTTTTT.